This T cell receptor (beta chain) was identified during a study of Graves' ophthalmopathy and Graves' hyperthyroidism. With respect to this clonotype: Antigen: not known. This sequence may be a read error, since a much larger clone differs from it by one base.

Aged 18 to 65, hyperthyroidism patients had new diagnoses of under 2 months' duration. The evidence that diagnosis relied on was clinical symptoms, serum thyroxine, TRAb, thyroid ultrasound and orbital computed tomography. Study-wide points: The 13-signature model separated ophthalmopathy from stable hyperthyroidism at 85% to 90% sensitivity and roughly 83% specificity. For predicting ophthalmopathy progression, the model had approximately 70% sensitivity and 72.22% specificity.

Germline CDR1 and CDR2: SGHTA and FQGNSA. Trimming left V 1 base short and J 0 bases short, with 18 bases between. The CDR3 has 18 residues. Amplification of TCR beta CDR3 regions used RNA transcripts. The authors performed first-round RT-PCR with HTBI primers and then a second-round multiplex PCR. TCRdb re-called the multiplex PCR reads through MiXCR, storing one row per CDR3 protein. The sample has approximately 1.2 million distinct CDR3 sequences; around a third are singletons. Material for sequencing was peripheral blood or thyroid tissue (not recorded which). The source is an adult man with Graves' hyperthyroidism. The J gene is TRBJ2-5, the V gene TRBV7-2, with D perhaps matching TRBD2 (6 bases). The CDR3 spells CASSLGRIGAGYQETQYF. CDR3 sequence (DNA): TGTGCCAGCAGCTTAGGACGGATCGGGGCGGGGTACCAAGAGACCCAGTACTTC.